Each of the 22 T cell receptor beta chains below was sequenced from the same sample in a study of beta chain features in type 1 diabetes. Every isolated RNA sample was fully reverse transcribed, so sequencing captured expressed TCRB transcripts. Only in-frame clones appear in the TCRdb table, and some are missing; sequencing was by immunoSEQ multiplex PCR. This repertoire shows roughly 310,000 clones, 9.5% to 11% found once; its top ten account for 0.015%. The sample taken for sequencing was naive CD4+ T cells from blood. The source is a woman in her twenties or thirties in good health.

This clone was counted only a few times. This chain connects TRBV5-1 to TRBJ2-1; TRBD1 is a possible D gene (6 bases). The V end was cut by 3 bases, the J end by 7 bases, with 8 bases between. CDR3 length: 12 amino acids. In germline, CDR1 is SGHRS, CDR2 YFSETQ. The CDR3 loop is CASSSDRNEQFF. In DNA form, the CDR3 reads TGCGCCAGCAGCTCAGACAGGAATGAGCAGTTCTTC.

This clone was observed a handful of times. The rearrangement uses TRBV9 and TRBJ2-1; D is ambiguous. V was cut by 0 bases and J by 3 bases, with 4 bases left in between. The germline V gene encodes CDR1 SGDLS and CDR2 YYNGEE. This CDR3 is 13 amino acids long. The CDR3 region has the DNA TGTGCCAGCAGCGTAGGCTACTACAATGAGCAGTTCTTC. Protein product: CASSVGYYNEQFF. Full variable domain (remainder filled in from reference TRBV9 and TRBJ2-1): DSGVTQTPKHLITATGQRVTLRCSPRSGDLSVYWYQQSLDQGLQFLIQYYNGEERAKGNILERFSAQQFPDLHSELNLSSLELGDSALYFCASSVGYYNEQFFGPGTRLTVL.

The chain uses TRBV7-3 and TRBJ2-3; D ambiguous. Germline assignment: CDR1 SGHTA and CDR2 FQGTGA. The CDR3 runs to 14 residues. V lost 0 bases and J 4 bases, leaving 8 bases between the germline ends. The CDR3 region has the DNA TGTGCCAGCAGCTTAACTAGCTTGGCAGATACGCAGTATTTT. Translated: CASSLTSLADTQYF.

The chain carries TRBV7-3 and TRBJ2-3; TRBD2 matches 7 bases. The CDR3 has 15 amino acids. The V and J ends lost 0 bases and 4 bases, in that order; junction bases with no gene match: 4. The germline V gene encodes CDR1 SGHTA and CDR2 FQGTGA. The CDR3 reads CASSLTGLEADTQYF. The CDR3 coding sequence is TGTGCCAGCAGCTTAACCGGACTAGAGGCAGATACGCAGTATTTT.

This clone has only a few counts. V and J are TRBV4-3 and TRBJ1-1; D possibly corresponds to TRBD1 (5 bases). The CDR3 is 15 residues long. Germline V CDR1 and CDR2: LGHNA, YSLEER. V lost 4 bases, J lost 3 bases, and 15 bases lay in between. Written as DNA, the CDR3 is TGCGCCAGCAGCCCCGCTCCCGGACACGACACTGAAGCTTTCTTT. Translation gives CASSPAPGHDTEAFF.

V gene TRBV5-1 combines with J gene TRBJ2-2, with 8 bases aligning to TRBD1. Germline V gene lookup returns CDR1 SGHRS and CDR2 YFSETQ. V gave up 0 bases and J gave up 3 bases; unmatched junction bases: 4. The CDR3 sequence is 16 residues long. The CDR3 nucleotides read TGCGCCAGCAGCTTGGTGACAGGGGCGGACACCGGGGAGCTGTTTTTT. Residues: CASSLVTGADTGELFF.

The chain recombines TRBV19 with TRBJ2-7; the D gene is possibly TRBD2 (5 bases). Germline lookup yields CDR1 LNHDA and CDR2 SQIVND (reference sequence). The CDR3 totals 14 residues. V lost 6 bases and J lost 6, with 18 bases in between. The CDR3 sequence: CASSAASLVSEQYF. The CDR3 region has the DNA TGTGCCAGTAGCGCCGCCTCACTAGTTTCCGAGCAGTACTTC.

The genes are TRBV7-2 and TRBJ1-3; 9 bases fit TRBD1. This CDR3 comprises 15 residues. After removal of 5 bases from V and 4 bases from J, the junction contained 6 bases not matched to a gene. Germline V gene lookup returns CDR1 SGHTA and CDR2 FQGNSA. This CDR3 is CASSLNRGRGNTIYF. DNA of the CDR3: TGTGCCAGCAGCCTCAACAGGGGGCGAGGAAACACCATATATTTT.

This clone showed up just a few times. The CDR3: CASQGWDQPQHF. CDR3 DNA sequence: TGTGCCAGCCAGGGTTGGGATCAGCCCCAGCATTTT. This chain connects TRBV2 to TRBJ1-5; possibly TRBD1 for D (5 bases). Trimming cost V 8 bases and J 5 bases, with 10 bases left between them. Germline CDR1 SNHLY, CDR2 FYNNEI. The CDR3 contains 12 residues. The variable domain in full, completed from reference TRBV2 and TRBJ1-5, reads EPEVTQTPSHQVTQMGQEVILRCVPISNHLYFYWYRQILGQKVEFLVSFYNNEISEKSEIFDDQFSVERPDGSNFTLKIRSTKLEDSAMYFCASQGWDQPQHFGDGTRLSIL.

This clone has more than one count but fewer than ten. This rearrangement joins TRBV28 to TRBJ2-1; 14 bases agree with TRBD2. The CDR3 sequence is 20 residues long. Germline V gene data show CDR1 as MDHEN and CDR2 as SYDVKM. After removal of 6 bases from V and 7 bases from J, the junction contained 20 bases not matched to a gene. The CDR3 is CASRRLTGGGRTSGRNEQFF. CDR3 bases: TGTGCCAGCAGACGTCTGACAGGGGGCGGCAGGACTAGCGGGAGGAATGAGCAGTTCTTC. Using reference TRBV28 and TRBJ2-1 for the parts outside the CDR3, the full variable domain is DVKVTQSSRYLVKRTGEKVFLECVQDMDHENMFWYRQDPGLGLRLIYFSYDVKMKEKGDIPEGYSVSREKKERFSLILESASTNQTSMYLCASRRLTGGGRTSGRNEQFFGPGTRLTVL.

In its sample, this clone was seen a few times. CDR3 DNA sequence: TGCAGCGTTGGTGGTTTGGGAGGGGCGAGACAAGAGACCCAGTACTTC. Residues: CSVGGLGGARQETQYF. The chain is built from TRBV29-1 and TRBJ2-5, with 7 nucleotides matching TRBD2. V trimming: 4 bases; J trimming: 2 bases; junction bases outside the gene matches: 13. This CDR3 is built from 16 residues. Germline CDR1 reads SQVTM; CDR2 reads ANQGSEA.

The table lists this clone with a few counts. DNA of the CDR3: TGTGCCAGTAGTGAAACTAGCGGAGAGAGTCACGAGCAGTACTTC. The encoded protein is CASSETSGESHEQYF. The V gene is TRBV19, the J gene TRBJ2-7, with 8 bases aligning to TRBD2. V lost 5 bases to trimming and J lost 5 bases; unmatched junction nucleotides: 11. Per the germline V gene, CDR1 is LNHDA and CDR2 is SQIVND (reference sequence). CDR3 length: 15 residues. The full variable domain, rest sourced from reference TRBV19 and TRBJ2-7, is DGGITQSPKYLFRKEGQNVTLSCEQNLNHDAMYWYRQDPGQGLRLIYYSQIVNDFQKGDIAEGYSVSREKKESFPLTVTSAQKNPTAFYLCASSETSGESHEQYFGPGTRLTVT.

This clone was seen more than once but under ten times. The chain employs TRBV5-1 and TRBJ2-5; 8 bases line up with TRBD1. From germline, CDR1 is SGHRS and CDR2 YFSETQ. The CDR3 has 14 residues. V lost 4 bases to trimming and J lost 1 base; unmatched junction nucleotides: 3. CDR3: CASSTGQGQETQYF. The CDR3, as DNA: TGCGCCAGCAGCACCGGACAGGGCCAAGAGACCCAGTACTTC.

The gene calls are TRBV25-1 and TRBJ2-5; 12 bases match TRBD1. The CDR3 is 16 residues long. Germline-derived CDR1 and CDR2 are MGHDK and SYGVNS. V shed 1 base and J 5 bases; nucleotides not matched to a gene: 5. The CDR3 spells CASSEWGQGAGETQYF. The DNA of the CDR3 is TGTGCCAGCAGTGAATGGGGACAGGGGGCAGGGGAGACCCAGTACTTC.

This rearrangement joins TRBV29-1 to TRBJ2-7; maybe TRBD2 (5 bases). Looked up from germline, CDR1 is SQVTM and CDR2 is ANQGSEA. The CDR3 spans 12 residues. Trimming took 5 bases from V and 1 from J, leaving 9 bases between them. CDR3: CSVKTGSYEQYF. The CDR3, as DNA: TGCAGCGTTAAGACGGGGTCCTACGAGCAGTACTTC.

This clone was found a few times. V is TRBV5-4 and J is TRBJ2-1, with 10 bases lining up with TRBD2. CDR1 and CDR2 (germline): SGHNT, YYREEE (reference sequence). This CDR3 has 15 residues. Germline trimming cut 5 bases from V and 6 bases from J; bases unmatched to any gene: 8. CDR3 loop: CASRAGTSEGNEQFF. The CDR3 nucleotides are TGTGCCAGCAGGGCCGGGACTAGCGAGGGCAATGAGCAGTTCTTC.

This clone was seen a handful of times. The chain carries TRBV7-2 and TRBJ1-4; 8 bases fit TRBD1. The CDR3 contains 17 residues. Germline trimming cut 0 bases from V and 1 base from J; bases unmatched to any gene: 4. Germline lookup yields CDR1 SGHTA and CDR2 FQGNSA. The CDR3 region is CASSLAAGGITNEKLFF. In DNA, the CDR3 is TGTGCCAGCAGCTTAGCGGCAGGGGGCATAACTAATGAAAAACTGTTTTTT. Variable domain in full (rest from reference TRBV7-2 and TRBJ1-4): GAGVSQSPSNKVTEKGKDVELRCDPISGHTALYWYRQSLGQGLEFLIYFQGNSAPDKSGLPSDRFSAERTGGSVSTLTIQRTQQEDSAVYLCASSLAAGGITNEKLFFGSGTQLSVL.

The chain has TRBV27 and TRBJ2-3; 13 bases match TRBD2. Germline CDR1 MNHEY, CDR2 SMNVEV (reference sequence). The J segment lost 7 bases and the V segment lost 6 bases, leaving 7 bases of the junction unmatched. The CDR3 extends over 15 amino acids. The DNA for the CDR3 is TGTGCCAGCAGGCCTTGGGGGACTAGCGGGAATACGCAGTATTTT. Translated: CASRPWGTSGNTQYF.

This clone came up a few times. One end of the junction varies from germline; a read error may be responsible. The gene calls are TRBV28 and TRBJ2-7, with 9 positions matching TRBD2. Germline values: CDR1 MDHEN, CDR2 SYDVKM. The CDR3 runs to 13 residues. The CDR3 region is CASSSIGLARWSW. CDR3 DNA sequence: TGTGCCAGCAGTTCGATCGGACTAGCGAGATGGAGTTGG.

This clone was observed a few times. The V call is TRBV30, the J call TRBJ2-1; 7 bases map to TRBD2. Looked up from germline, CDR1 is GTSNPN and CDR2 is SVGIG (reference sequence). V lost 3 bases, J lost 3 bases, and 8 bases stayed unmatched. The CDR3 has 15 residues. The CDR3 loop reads CAWRLGTTGYNEQFF. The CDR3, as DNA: TGTGCCTGGAGATTAGGGACTACAGGCTACAATGAGCAGTTCTTC.

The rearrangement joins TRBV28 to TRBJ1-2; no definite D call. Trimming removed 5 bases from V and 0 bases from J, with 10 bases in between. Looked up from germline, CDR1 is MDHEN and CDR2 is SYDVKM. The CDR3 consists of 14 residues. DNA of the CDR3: TGTGCCAGCAGTCCGCAGGTGGCTAACTATGGCTACACCTTC. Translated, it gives CASSPQVANYGYTF.

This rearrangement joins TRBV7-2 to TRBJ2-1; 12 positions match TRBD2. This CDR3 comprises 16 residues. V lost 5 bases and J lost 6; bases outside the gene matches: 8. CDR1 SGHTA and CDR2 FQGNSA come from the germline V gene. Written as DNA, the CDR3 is TGTGCCAGCAGCCAAACGACTAGCGGGAGACGCAATGAGCAGTTCTTC. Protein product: CASSQTTSGRRNEQFF.